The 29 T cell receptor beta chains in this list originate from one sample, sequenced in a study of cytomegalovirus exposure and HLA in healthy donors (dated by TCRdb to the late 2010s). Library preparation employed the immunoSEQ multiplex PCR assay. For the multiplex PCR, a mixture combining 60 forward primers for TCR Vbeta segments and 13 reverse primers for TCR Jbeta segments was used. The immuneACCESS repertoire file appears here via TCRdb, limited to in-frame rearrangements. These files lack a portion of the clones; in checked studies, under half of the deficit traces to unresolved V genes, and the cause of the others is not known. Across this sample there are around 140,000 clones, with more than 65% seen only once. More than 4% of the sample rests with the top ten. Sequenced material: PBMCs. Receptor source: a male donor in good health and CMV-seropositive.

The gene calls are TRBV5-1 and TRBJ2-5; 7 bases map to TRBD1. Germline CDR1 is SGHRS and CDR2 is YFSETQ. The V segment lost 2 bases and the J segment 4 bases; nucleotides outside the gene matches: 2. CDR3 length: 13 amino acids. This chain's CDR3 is CASSFRTGETQYF. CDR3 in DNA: TGCGCCAGCAGCTTCAGGACAGGAGAGACCCAGTACTTC.

The CDR3 here is CASSDGQGWTEAFF. CDR3 DNA: TGTGCCAGCAGTGACGGACAGGGGTGGACTGAAGCTTTCTTT. The rearrangement joins TRBV2 to TRBJ1-1; 9 nucleotides align to TRBD1. CDR1 is SNHLY, CDR2 FYNNEI, per germline. The CDR3 is 14 residues long. V shed 3 bases, J shed 5 bases, and the junction held 4 bases outside the gene matches.

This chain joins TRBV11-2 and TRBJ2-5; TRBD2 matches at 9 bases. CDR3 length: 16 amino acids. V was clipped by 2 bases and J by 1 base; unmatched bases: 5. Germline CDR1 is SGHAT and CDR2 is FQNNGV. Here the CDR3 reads CASSLIAGAFQETQYF. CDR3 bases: TGTGCCAGCAGCTTAATAGCGGGGGCGTTCCAAGAGACCCAGTACTTC.

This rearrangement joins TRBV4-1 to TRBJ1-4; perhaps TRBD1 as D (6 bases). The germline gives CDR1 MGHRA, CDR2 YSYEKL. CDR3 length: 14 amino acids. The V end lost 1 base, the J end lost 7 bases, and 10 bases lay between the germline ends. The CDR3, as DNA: TGCGCCAGCAGCCAAGTCGGGACATCTGAAAAACTGTTTTTT. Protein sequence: CASSQVGTSEKLFF.

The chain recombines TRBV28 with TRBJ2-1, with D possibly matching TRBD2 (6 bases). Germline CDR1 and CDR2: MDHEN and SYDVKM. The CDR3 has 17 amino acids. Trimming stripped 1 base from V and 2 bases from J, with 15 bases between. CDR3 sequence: CASSLSLRGTAYNEQFF. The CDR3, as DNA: TGTGCCAGCAGTTTATCTTTACGCGGGACGGCCTACAATGAGCAGTTCTTC.

The CDR3 protein is CASSLVISGRAGEQYF. The CDR3 DNA follows: TGTGCCAGCAGCTTAGTTATTAGCGGGAGGGCCGGGGAGCAGTACTTC. This chain uses TRBV7-8 with TRBJ2-5; 11 nucleotides line up with TRBD2. CDR3 length equals 16 residues. Losses at the gene ends were 1 base for V and 11 bases for J; bases not matched to a gene: 12. The germline V gene encodes CDR1 SGHVS and CDR2 FQNEAQ.

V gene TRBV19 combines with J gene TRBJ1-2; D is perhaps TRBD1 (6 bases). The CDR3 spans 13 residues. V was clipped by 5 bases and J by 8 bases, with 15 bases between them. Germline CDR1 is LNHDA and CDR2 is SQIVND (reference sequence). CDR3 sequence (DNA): TGTGCCAGTAGTCCCCGGACAGAAAGCGGCTACACCTTC. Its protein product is CASSPRTESGYTF.

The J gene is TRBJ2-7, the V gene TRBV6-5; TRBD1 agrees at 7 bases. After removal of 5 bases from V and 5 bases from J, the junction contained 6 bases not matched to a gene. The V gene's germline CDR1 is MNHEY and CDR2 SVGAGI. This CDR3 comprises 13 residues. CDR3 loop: CASSRQGSDEQYF. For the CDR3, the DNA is TGTGCCAGCAGTAGACAGGGAAGCGACGAGCAGTACTTC.

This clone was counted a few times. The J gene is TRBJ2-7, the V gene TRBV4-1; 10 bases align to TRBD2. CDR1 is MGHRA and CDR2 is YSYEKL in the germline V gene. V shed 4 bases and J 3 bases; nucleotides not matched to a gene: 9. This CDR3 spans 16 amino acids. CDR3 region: CASSPNLSGGVYEQYF. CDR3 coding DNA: TGCGCCAGCAGCCCCAACCTAAGCGGGGGGGTCTACGAGCAGTACTTC.

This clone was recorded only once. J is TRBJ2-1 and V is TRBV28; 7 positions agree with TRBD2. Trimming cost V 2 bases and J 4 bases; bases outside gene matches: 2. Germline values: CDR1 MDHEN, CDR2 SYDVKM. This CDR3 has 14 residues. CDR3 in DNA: TGTGCCAGCAGTTTAGGGGGGGGATACAATGAGCAGTTCTTC. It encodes CASSLGGGYNEQFF.

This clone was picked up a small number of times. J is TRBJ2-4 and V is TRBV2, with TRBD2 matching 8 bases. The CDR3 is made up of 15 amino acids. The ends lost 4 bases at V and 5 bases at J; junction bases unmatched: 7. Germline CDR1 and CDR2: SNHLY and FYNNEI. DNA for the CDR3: TGTGCCAGCAGTGTGTTAGCGGGGCTTCAAAACATTCAGTACTTC. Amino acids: CASSVLAGLQNIQYF. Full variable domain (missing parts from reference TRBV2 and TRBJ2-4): EPEVTQTPSHQVTQMGQEVILRCVPISNHLYFYWYRQILGQKVEFLVSFYNNEISEKSEIFDDQFSVERPDGSNFTLKIRSTKLEDSAMYFCASSVLAGLQNIQYFGAGTRLSVL.

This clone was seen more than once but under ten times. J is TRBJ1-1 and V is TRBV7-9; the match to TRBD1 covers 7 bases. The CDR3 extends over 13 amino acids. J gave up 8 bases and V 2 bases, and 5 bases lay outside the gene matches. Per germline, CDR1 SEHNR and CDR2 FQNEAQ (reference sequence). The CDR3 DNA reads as TGTGCCAGCAGCTTATACATGGGACAGGAAGCTTTCTTT. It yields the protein CASSLYMGQEAFF.

In DNA form, the CDR3 reads TGCGCCAGCAGCCAAGACGACAGGGGGTCACCCATTGGCTACACCTTC. This sequence encodes CASSQDDRGSPIGYTF. The V and J genes are TRBV4-1 and TRBJ1-2; 9 bases map to TRBD1. Germline V gene lookup returns CDR1 MGHRA and CDR2 YSYEKL. The V and J ends lost 0 bases and 7 bases, in that order; junction bases with no gene match: 9. CDR3 size: 16 residues.

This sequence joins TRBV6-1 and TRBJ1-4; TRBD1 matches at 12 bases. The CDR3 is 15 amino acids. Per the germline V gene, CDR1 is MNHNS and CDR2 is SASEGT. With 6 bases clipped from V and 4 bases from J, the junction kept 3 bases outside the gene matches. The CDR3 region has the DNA TGTGCCAGCAGGGGACAGGGGGCTTATAATGAAAAACTGTTTTTT. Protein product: CASRGQGAYNEKLFF.

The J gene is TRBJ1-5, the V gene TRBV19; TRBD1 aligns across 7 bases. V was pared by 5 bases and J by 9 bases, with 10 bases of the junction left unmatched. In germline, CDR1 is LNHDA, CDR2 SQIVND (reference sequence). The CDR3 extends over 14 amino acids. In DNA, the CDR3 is TGTGCCAGTAGTGCAGGGACAGTCCTTCTGCCCCAGCATTTT. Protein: CASSAGTVLLPQHF.

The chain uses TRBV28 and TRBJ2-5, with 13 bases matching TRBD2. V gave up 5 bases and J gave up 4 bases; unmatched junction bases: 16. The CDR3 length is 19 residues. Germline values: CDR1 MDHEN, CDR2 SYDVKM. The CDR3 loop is CASSHSLGLAGDTGETQYF. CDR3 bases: TGTGCCAGCAGTCATTCCCTTGGACTAGCGGGAGACACTGGAGAGACCCAGTACTTC.

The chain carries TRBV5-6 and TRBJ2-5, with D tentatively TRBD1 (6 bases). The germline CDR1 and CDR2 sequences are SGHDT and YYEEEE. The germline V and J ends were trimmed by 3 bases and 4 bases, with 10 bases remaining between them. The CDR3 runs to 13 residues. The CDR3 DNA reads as TGTGCCAGCAGCTCCAGGGGTGCAGAGACCCAGTACTTC. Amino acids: CASSSRGAETQYF.

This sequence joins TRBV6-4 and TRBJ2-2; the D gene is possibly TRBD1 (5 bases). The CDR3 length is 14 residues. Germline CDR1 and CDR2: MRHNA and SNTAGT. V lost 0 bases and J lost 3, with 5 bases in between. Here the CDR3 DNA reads TGTGCCAGCAGTGACTCGACAGACACCGGGGAGCTGTTTTTT. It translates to CASSDSTDTGELFF.

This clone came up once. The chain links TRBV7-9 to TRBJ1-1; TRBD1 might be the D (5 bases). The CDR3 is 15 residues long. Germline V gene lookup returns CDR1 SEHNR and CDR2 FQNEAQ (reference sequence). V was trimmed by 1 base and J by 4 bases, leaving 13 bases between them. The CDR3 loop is CASSLEAGMATEAFF. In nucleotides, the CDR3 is TGTGCCAGCAGCTTAGAGGCAGGGATGGCCACTGAAGCTTTCTTT. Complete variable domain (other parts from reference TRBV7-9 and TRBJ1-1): DTGVSQNPRHKITKRGQNVTFRCDPISEHNRLYWYRQTLGQGPEFLTYFQNEAQLEKSRLLSDRFSAERPKGSFSTLEIQRTEQGDSAMYLCASSLEAGMATEAFFGQGTRLTVV.

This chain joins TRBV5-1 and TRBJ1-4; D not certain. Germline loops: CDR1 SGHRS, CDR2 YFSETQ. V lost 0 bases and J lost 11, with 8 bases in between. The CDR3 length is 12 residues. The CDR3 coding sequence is TGCGCCAGCAGCTTGGACGGGGAGAAACTGTTTTTT. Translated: CASSLDGEKLFF.

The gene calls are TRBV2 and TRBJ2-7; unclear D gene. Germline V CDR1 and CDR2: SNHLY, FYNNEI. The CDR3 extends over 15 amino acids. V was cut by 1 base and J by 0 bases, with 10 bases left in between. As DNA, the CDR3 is TGTGCCAGCAGTGAAGTATCGGTTTACTCCTACGAGCAGTACTTC. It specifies CASSEVSVYSYEQYF. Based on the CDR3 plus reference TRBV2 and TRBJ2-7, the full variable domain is EPEVTQTPSHQVTQMGQEVILRCVPISNHLYFYWYRQILGQKVEFLVSFYNNEISEKSEIFDDQFSVERPDGSNFTLKIRSTKLEDSAMYFCASSEVSVYSYEQYFGPGTRLTVT.

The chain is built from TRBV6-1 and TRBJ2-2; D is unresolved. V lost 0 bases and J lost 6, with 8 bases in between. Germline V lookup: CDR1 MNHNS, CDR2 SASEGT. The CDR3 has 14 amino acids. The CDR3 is CASSEAFRAGELFF. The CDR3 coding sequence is TGTGCCAGCAGTGAAGCTTTTCGGGCCGGGGAGCTGTTTTTT.

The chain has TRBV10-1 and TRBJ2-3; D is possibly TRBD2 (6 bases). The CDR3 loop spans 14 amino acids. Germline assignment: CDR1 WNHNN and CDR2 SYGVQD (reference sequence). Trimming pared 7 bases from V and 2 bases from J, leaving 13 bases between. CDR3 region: CASTGEGNTDTQYF. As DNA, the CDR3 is TGCGCCAGCACGGGAGAGGGGAACACAGATACGCAGTATTTT.

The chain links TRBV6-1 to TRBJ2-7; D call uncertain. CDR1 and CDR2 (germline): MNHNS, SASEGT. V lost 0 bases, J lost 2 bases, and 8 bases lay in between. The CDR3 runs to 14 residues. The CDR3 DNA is TGTGCCAGCAGTGAAGCGCGTTTGGCCTACGAGCAGTACTTC. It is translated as CASSEARLAYEQYF.

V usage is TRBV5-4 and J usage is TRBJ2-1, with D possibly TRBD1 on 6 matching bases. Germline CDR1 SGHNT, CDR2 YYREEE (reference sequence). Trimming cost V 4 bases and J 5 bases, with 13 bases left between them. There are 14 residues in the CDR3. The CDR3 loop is CASSPGQYNNEQFF. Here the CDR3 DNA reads TGTGCCAGCAGCCCAGGACAGTACAACAATGAGCAGTTCTTC.

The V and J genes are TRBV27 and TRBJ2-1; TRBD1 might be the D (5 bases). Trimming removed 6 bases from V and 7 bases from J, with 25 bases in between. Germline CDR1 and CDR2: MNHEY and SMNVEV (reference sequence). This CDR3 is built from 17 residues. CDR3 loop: CASSPVWGSPQANEQFF. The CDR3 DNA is TGTGCCAGCAGCCCGGTATGGGGCTCACCTCAGGCAAATGAGCAGTTCTTC.

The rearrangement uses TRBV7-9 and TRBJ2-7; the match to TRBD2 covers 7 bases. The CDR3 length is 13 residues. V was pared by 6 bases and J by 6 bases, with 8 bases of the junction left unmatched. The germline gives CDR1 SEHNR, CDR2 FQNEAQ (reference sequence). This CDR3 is CASRALAGGEQYF. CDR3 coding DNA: TGTGCCAGCAGGGCATTAGCGGGCGGCGAGCAGTACTTC.

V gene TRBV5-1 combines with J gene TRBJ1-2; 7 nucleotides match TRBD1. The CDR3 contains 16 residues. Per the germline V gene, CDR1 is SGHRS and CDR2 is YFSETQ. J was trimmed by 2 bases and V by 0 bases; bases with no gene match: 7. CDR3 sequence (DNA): TGCGCCAGCAGCTTGGGACTGGACAGGATAAACTATGGCTACACCTTC. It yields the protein CASSLGLDRINYGYTF.

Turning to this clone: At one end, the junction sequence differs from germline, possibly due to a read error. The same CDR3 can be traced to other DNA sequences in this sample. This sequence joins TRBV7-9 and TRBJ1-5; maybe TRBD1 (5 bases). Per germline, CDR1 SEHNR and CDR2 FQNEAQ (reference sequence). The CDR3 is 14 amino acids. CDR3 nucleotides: TGCGCCAGCAGCTTAGTAGGGGCGAATCAGCCCCAGCATTTT. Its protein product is CASSLVGANQPQHF.